The rows below give T cell receptor beta chains drawn from one sample of a study of beta chain features in type 1 diabetes. Here immunoSEQ multiplex PCR was the method, and the copy in TCRdb shows in-frame clones only, minus some. The sample carries some 190,000 clones, around 8% recorded once. Sample: central memory CD4+ T cells from blood. The receptors were sampled from a woman between 40 and 50 years old with type 1 diabetes. The CDR3 runs from the conserved cysteine through the conserved F or W. D genes are given only for firm matches. Part of the rows lack a size; the others show once, few, many or a class for expanded clones.

size	J	D	V	CDR3	DNA
NA	TRBJ1-1	NA	TRBV5-1	CASSLRDLKEAFF	TGCGCCAGCAGCTTGCGGGATCTCAAGGAAGCTTTCTTT
many	TRBJ2-5	NA	TRBV28	CASSLPVQETQYF	TGTGCCAGCAGTTTACCAGTGCAAGAGACCCAGTACTTC
NA	TRBJ1-4	TRBD1	TRBV18	CASSPLDRVGEKLFF	TGTGCCAGCTCACCTCTGGACAGGGTCGGTGAAAAACTGTTTTTT
few	TRBJ2-5	NA	TRBV29-1	CSVRSETQYF	TGCAGCGTCCGGAGTGAGACCCAGTACTTC
few	TRBJ2-1	NA	TRBV5-6	CASSLDRANEQFF	TGTGCCAGCAGCTTGGACAGGGCAAATGAGCAGTTCTTC
few	TRBJ2-4	NA	TRBV9	CASSRAGNIQYF	TGTGCCAGCAGCCGGGCGGGGAACATTCAGTACTTC
few	TRBJ2-7	TRBD1	TRBV5-6	CASSSSGQGVEQYF	TGTGCCAGCAGCTCCAGTGGACAGGGCGTCGAGCAGTACTTC
few	TRBJ2-7	TRBD1	TRBV7-2	CASSLGTGMSYEQYF	TGTGCCAGCAGCTTAGGGACAGGGATGTCCTACGAGCAGTACTTC
few	TRBJ2-5	NA	TRBV4-3	CASSQTGWETQYF	TGCGCCAGCAGCCAAACAGGGTGGGAGACCCAGTACTTC
few	TRBJ2-7	NA	TRBV7-2	CASSLGAAVYEQYF	TGTGCCAGCAGCTTAGGAGCGGCAGTCTACGAGCAGTACTTC
few	TRBJ1-5	TRBD1	TRBV10-3	CAIRDRGNQPQHF	TGTGCCATCAGGGACAGGGGGAATCAGCCCCAGCATTTT
NA	TRBJ2-7	NA	TRBV7-8	CASSRQSYEQYF	TGTGCCAGCAGTCGACAGTCCTACGAGCAGTACTTC
few	TRBJ2-3	TRBD1	TRBV7-9	CASSLDGQGANTQYF	TGTGCCAGCAGCTTGGACGGACAGGGGGCGAATACGCAGTATTTT
many	TRBJ1-1	TRBD1	TRBV7-2	CASSLTSGQGVAFF	TGTGCCAGCAGCTTAACTTCAGGACAGGGAGTAGCTTTCTTT